This T cell receptor (beta chain) was identified during a study of OX40 agonist ivuxolimab in advanced cancers. Study outcomes and limitations: Compared with others, partial responders at 0.1-3.0 mg/kg displayed clonal expansion among the lowest.

CDR3 length equals 16 residues. The V gene lost 6 bases and the J gene lost 0 bases, with 15 bases spanning the gap. CDR1 and CDR2 from the germline V gene are MNHEY and SMNVEV (reference sequence). The table lists this clone with a count of one. The antigen is unknown. Repertoires were generated with immunoSEQ multiplex PCR, while TCRdb's copy carries only in-frame clones and drops some. The sample has some 71,000 clones; around 90% are singletons. The receptor's source is an adult with an advanced solid tumor such as melanoma, head and neck, liver or kidney cancer. V usage is TRBV27 and J usage is TRBJ2-1; D perhaps matches TRBD2 (5 bases). The sequencing here drew on CD4+ or CD8+ T cells sorted from blood, taken in a trial of the OX40 agonist ivuxolimab. In nucleotides, the CDR3 is TGTGCCAGCAGCTCCCCGATAGGGAGCTCCTACAATGAGCAGTTCTTC. It codes for CASSSPIGSSYNEQFF.